These 15 T cell receptor beta chains originate from one sample sequenced in a study of vaccination and CD4 T cells after COVID-19. Specified treatment: 10-day PBMC culture with coronavirus spike peptide pools or control peptides (ViraFEST assay). Oncomine TCR Beta short-read sequencing was applied to DNA from cultured CD4+ T cells. TCRdb fed the PCR reads into MiXCR, producing one record per CDR3 protein. The data show 11,000 to 15,000 distinct CDR3 sequences, with around 56% seen just once and less than 15% held by the top ten. The antigens for these receptors are not known. Sequences were obtained from CD4+ T cells from blood, cultured in vitro. The receptors were sampled from a human donor who had recovered from COVID-19.

V usage is TRBV6-2 or TRBV6-3 and J usage is TRBJ1-2, with D unresolved. Germline values: CDR1 MNHEY, CDR2 SVGEGT. V was clipped by 4 bases and J by 4 bases, with 7 bases between them. The CDR3 covers 12 residues. The CDR3 spells CASSSNGYGYTF. CDR3 nucleotide sequence: TGTGCCAGCAGTTCTAACGGCTATGGCTACACCTTC.

The rearrangement uses TRBV15 and TRBJ1-3, with D perhaps matching TRBD1 (5 bases). CDR1 and CDR2 from the germline V gene are LNHNV and YYDKDF (reference sequence). This CDR3 spans 15 amino acids. The V and J ends lost 0 bases and 4 bases respectively, with 10 bases between them. The CDR3 here is CATSRDHQGGNTIYF. The CDR3, as DNA: TGTGCCACCAGCAGAGATCATCAGGGAGGAAACACCATATATTTT.

This clonotype turned up a few times. The chain links TRBV2 to TRBJ2-1; D is unresolved. Trimming took 10 bases from V and 3 from J, leaving 7 bases between them. The CDR3 spans 11 residues. Germline lookup yields CDR1 SNHLY and CDR2 FYNNEI. The CDR3 DNA sequence: TGTGCCACAGGATTCTACAATGAGCAGTTCTTC. Translating gives CATGFYNEQFF.

Only one count was recorded for this clonotype. The V call is TRBV6-1, the J call TRBJ2-7; 7 bases line up with TRBD2. This CDR3 region has 17 residues. CDR1 and CDR2 (germline): MNHNS, SASEGT. With 7 bases clipped from V and 2 bases from J, the junction kept 17 bases outside the gene matches. Written as DNA, the CDR3 is TGTGCCAGCACCACCGACGACAGCGGGATTCTGGCCTACGAGCAGTACTTC. Amino acids: CASTTDDSGILAYEQYF.

The V and J genes are TRBV30 and TRBJ2-1, with D possibly TRBD1 on 5 matching bases. CDR1 is GTSNPN and CDR2 is SVGIG in the germline V gene (reference sequence). The CDR3 runs 11 residues. The V gene lost 5 bases and the J gene lost 6 bases, with 8 bases spanning the gap. CDR3 bases: TGTGCCTGGTCCCAGGGCAATGAGCAGTTCTTC. Translated, it gives CAWSQGNEQFF.

This chain connects TRBV5-1 to TRBJ1-2, with 9 bases matching TRBD1. This CDR3 has 13 residues. V shed 4 bases, J shed 8 bases, and the junction held 6 bases outside the gene matches. Germline V gives CDR1 SGHRS, CDR2 YFSETQ. CDR3 sequence (DNA): TGCGCCAGCAGCGAACAGGGGGCGTTCGGCTACACCTTC. Translated: CASSEQGAFGYTF.

The chain carries TRBV30 and TRBJ2-7; no clear D gene. Germline V gene lookup returns CDR1 GTSNPN and CDR2 SVGIG (reference sequence). Trimming left V 0 bases short and J 1 base short, with 7 bases between. The length of the CDR3 is 13 residues. This CDR3 reads CAWSVLESYEQYF. In DNA form, the CDR3 reads TGTGCCTGGAGTGTCCTCGAATCCTACGAGCAGTACTTC.

This chain's CDR3 is CASSQGVADTQYF. In nucleotides, the CDR3 is TGTGCCAGCAGTCAGGGGGTTGCAGATACGCAGTATTTT. This chain connects TRBV6-1 to TRBJ2-3; 7 bases align to TRBD1. Trimming at V came to 5 bases and at J to 4 bases, leaving 3 bases not matched to a gene. The length of the CDR3 is 13 residues. CDR1 and CDR2 from the germline V gene are MNHNS and SASEGT.

This chain links TRBV5-1 with TRBJ2-2, with 9 bases fitting TRBD2. CDR1 is SGHRS and CDR2 is YFSETQ in the germline V gene. Unmatched junction bases numbered 4, after V lost 4 bases and J lost 6 bases. This CDR3 contains 14 residues. The CDR3 loop is CASSRTSAPGELFF. CDR3 sequence (DNA): TGCGCCAGCAGCAGGACTAGCGCGCCCGGGGAGCTGTTTTTT.

The J gene is TRBJ1-2, the V gene TRBV10-3; the D gene is possibly TRBD1 (5 bases). The germline V and J ends were trimmed by 3 bases and 0 bases, with 8 bases remaining between them. The CDR3 length is 14 residues. Per the germline V gene, CDR1 is ENHRY and CDR2 is SYGVKD. The CDR3 is CAISDKGSNYGYTF. The CDR3, as DNA: TGTGCCATCAGTGACAAGGGGTCTAACTATGGCTACACCTTC.

The chain couples TRBV28 to TRBJ2-7, with a possible D match to TRBD1 (6 bases). Per germline, CDR1 MDHEN and CDR2 SYDVKM. V lost 6 bases and J lost 2, with 23 bases in between. The CDR3 has 17 residues. As DNA, the CDR3 is TGTGCCAGCAGAGGGGGAAGAGCCAGAACCGTAACCTACGAGCAGTACTTC. It encodes CASRGGRARTVTYEQYF.

This clonotype has just a few counts. The V call is TRBV20-1, the J call TRBJ2-3, with D unresolved. The V end was cut by 6 bases, the J end by 5 bases, with 15 bases between. The germline V gene has CDR1 DFQATT and CDR2 SNEGSKA (reference sequence). The CDR3 has 13 residues. CDR3 sequence (DNA): TGCAGTGCCCCTTTCGCGTACGGAGATACGCAGTATTTT. Protein: CSAPFAYGDTQYF.

A few counts support this clonotype. The V and J genes are TRBV10-3 and TRBJ2-5, with 8 positions matching TRBD2. Germline V gene lookup returns CDR1 ENHRY and CDR2 SYGVKD. This CDR3 has 20 amino acids. The V gene end was trimmed by 2 bases and the J gene end by 4 bases; junction bases not matched to a gene: 21. The chain's CDR3 is CAISEPKGLVSPKEGETQYF. The CDR3 nucleotides read TGTGCCATCAGTGAGCCAAAGGGACTAGTGAGTCCCAAAGAGGGAGAGACCCAGTACTTC.

The gene calls are TRBV6-1 and TRBJ1-1; tentatively, D is TRBD1 (5 bases). V gave up 6 bases and J gave up 1 base, with 18 bases separating them. Germline V gives CDR1 MNHNS, CDR2 SASEGT. The CDR3 contains 16 residues. The CDR3 here is CASRDASGLRNTEAFF. In DNA, the CDR3 is TGTGCCAGCAGGGACGCTTCGGGACTCAGGAACACTGAAGCTTTCTTT.

This clonotype was picked up a small number of times. This chain links TRBV7-9 with TRBJ2-3; possibly TRBD1 or TRBD2 for D (6 bases each). Per the germline V gene, CDR1 is SEHNR and CDR2 is FQNEAQ (reference sequence). The length of the CDR3 is 17 residues. The ends were cut back, 4 bases at V and 3 bases at J, with 20 bases in the middle. CDR3 nucleotides: TGTGCCAGCAGCTCTCGAGGACTTACAGGGAGGACAGATACGCAGTATTTT. It is translated as CASSSRGLTGRTDTQYF. The entire variable domain, with the rest obtained from reference TRBV7-9 and TRBJ2-3, is as follows: DTGVSQNPRHKITKRGQNVTFRCDPISEHNRLYWYRQTLGQGPEFLTYFQNEAQLEKSRLLSDRFSAERPKGSFSTLEIQRTEQGDSAMYLCASSSRGLTGRTDTQYFGPGTRLTVL.